This T cell receptor (beta chain) was sequenced in a study of CD4 T cell repertoires in COVID-19. Study-wide context: CFSE-low cells expanded roughly 10 days with IL-2, then restimulated with other coronavirus spikes. Study results and caveats: Sharing of several most expanded SARS-CoV-2-reactive clonotypes across memory subsets suggested intraclonal diversification. SARS-CoV and/or HKU1 spike cultures shared between roughly 7 and 28% of SARS-CoV-2 clonotypes.

The memory T cells were sequenced right after ex vivo isolation, without culture. Using immunoSEQ multiplex PCR, the repertoire was profiled, and TCRdb retains in-frame clones only, with some absent. The sample lists more than 65,000 clones, about four fifths occurring once. A word on this clone: No antigen is known for it.

Trimming removed 8 bases at V and 0 bases at J, with 5 bases between. The CDR3 runs 12 residues. The source of this sequence is a human donor who had COVID-19. Sample: CD4+ T cells from peripheral blood, taken after recovery from COVID-19. The gene calls are TRBV12-3 or TRBV12-4 and TRBJ1-5; D unclear. CDR3 protein: CASSNSNQPQHF. CDR3 sequence (DNA): TGTGCCAGCTCGAATAGCAATCAGCCCCAGCATTTT.